This T cell receptor (beta chain) was observed in a study of cytomegalovirus exposure and HLA in healthy donors. Use of 60 Vbeta and 13 Jbeta primers characterized the PCR. Measured with immunoSEQ multiplex PCR; TCRdb has only the in-frame clones, and not every one. The sample lists 150,000 to 200,000 clones; around 82% were seen once. This CDR3 spans 16 amino acids. Looked up from germline, CDR1 is MDHEN and CDR2 is SYDVKM. V was clipped by 5 bases and J by 5 bases, with 21 bases between them. In regard to this clone: Its antigen is still unknown.

Study-level results: Certain indistinguishable V segments, among them TRBV6-2 and TRBV6-3, were excluded.

V usage is TRBV28 and J usage is TRBJ1-1, with D possibly being TRBD1 (5 bases). The TCR comes from a woman aged 25 to 39 in good health and CMV-seropositive. Sequenced material: PBMCs. In DNA, the CDR3 is TGTGCCAGCAGTCCCTCGAGGGGTCAGGGAGGGACTGAAGCTTTCTTT. Translating gives CASSPSRGQGGTEAFF.